The sequence of this T cell receptor (beta chain) was determined in a study of blood T cell repertoires in COVID-19. The CDR3 runs 14 residues. Germline V gives CDR1 SQVTM, CDR2 ANQGSEA. V lost 7 bases and J lost 4; bases outside the gene matches: 4. Produced via immunoSEQ multiplex PCR; TCRdb's table is partial and in-frame only. Of about 250,000 clones listed, about nine tenths are singletons. The chain employs TRBV29-1 and TRBJ2-2; 12 nucleotides line up with TRBD2. The sequence derives from a woman between 40 and 50 years old who had recovered from COVID-19. Material for sequencing was peripheral blood. CDR3 coding DNA: TGCAGCGCCCTAGCGGGAGGGCCCACCGGGGAGCTGTTTTTT. It specifies CSALAGGPTGELFF.